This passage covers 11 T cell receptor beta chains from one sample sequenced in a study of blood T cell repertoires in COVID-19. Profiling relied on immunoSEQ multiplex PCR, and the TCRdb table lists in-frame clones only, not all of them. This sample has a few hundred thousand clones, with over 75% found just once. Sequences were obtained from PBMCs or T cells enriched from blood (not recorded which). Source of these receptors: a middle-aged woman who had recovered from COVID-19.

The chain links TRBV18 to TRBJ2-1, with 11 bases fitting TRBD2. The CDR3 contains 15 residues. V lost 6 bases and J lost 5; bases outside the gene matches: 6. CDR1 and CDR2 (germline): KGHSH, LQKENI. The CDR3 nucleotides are TGTGCCAGCTCGCGGGGACTAGCGGCAAACAATGAGCAGTTCTTC. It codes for CASSRGLAANNEQFF. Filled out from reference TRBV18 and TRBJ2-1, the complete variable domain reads NAGVMQNPRHLVRRRGQEARLRCSPMKGHSHVYWYRQLPEEGLKFMVYLQKENIIDESGMPKERFSAEFPKEGPSILRIQQVVRGDSAAYFCASSRGLAANNEQFFGPGTRLTVL.

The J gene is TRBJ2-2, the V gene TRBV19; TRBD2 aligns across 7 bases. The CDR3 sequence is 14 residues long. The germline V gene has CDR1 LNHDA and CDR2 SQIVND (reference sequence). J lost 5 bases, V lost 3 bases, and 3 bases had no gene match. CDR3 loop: CASSMIGRTGELFF. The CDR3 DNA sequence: TGTGCCAGTAGTATGATCGGGAGGACCGGGGAGCTGTTTTTT.

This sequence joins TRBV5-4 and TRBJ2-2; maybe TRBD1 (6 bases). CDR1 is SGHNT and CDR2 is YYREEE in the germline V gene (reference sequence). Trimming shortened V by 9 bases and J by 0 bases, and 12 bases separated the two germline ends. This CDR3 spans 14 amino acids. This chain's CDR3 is CATRTASNTGELFF. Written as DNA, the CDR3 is TGTGCCACCCGGACAGCCTCGAACACCGGGGAGCTGTTTTTT.

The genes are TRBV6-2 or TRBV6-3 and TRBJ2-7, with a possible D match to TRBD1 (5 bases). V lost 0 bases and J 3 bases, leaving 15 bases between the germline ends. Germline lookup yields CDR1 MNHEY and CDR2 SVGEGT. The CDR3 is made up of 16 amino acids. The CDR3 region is CASSYSLAGQNYEQYF. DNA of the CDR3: TGTGCCAGCAGTTACTCCCTGGCAGGGCAAAACTACGAGCAGTACTTC.

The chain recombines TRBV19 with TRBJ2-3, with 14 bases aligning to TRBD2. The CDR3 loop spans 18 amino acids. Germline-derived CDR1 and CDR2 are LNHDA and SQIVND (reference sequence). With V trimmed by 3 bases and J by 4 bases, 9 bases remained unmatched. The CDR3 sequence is CASSIGGTSGSFPDTQYF. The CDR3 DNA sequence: TGTGCCAGTAGTATTGGGGGGACTAGCGGGAGTTTCCCAGATACGCAGTATTTT.

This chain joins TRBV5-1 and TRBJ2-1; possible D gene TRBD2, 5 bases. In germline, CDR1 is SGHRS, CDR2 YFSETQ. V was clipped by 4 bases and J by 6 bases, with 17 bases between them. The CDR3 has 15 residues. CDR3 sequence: CASSSQLAPGNEQFF. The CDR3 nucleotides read TGCGCCAGCAGCAGTCAGCTAGCTCCTGGCAATGAGCAGTTCTTC.

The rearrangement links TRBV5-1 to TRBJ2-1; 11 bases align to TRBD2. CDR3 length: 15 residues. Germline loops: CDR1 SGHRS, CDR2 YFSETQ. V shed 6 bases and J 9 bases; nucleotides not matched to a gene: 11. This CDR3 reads CASTPGLAGGGEQFF. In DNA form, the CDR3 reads TGCGCCAGCACCCCGGGCCTAGCGGGAGGAGGTGAGCAGTTCTTC.

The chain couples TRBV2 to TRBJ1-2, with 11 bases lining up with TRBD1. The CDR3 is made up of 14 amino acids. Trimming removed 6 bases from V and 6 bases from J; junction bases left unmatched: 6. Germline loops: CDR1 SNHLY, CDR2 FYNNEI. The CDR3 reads CASSLDRGQHGYTF. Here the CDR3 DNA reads TGTGCCAGCAGCTTGGACAGGGGGCAACATGGCTACACCTTC. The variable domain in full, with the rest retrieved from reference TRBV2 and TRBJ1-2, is EPEVTQTPSHQVTQMGQEVILRCVPISNHLYFYWYRQILGQKVEFLVSFYNNEISEKSEIFDDQFSVERPDGSNFTLKIRSTKLEDSAMYFCASSLDRGQHGYTFGSGTRLTVV.

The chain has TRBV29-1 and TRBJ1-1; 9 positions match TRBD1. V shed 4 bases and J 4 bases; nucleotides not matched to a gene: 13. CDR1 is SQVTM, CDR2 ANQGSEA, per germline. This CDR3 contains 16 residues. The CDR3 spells CSVALGTGWSGTEAFF. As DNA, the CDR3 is TGCAGCGTTGCCCTAGGGACAGGGTGGAGTGGCACTGAAGCTTTCTTT.

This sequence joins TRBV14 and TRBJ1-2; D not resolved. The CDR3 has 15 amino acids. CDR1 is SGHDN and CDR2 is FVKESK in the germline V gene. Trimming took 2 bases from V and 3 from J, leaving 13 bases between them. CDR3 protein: CASSQFGVLHYGYTF. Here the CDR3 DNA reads TGTGCCAGCAGCCAATTCGGGGTTTTGCACTATGGCTACACCTTC.

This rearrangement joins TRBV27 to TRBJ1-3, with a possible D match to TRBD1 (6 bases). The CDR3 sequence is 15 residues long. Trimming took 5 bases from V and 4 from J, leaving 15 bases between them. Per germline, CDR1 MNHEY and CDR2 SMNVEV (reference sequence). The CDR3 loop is CASSMGGLRGNTIYF. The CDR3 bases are TGTGCCAGCAGTATGGGGGGGCTGCGCGGAAACACCATATATTTT.